This TCR beta chain was obtained from a study of blood T cell repertoires in COVID-19. Study-wide background: The samples span acute and convalescent COVID-19 from the United States, Italy and Spain.

TCRdb's table, derived via immunoSEQ multiplex PCR, lists solely in-frame clones and lacks some. The sample has 100,000 to 150,000 clones; more than 60% are singletons. This CDR3 has 14 amino acids. The ends lost 6 bases at V and 1 base at J; junction bases unmatched: 5. The germline V gene has CDR1 MNHNY and CDR2 SVGAGI (reference sequence). What was sequenced was peripheral blood. The chain couples TRBV6-6 to TRBJ1-1, with 7 bases identical to TRBD1. This TCR derives from a woman in her 70s with acute or convalescent COVID-19. The CDR3 DNA reads as TGTGCCAGCAGGAAGAGGGACAGGAACACTGAAGCTTTCTTT. Translating gives CASRKRDRNTEAFF.